This T cell receptor (beta chain) derives from a study of blood T cell repertoires in COVID-19. Study-level information: There were acute and convalescent COVID-19 samples, and they came from the United States, Italy and Spain. PBMCs, B-cell-depleted T cells, or T cells provided the cDNA or gDNA that made up the material.

This clone appeared a single time. The CDR3 runs 18 residues. CDR1 SGHKS and CDR2 YYEKEE come from the germline V gene (reference sequence). Between the trimmed V and J ends, which lost 0 bases and 5 bases, there was a span of 22 bases. Methods used by the authors: Amplification of reference gene primers provided the estimated nucleated cell counts. The protocol was immunoSEQ multiplex PCR, while the TCRdb copy is restricted to in-frame clones and leaves out a portion. V and J calls and clone size are those listed in that table; D and trimming were worked out from the DNA. The sample gives fewer than 75,000 clones, more than 70% of which show up once; over 3% is in the top ten.

The sequence was collected from a man in his 70s with acute or convalescent COVID-19. The sequenced material came from peripheral blood. The chain couples TRBV5-5 to TRBJ2-3, with a weak D call TRBD1 (5 bases). The CDR3 DNA reads as TGTGCCAGCAGCTTGGCCGTGTTGACAGCTGGTCCGGGAGATACGCAGTATTTT. Its protein is CASSLAVLTAGPGDTQYF.